Described below is a single T cell receptor (beta chain) sequence and its context. Its antigen is as yet unknown. The germline V and J ends were trimmed by 1 base and 9 bases, with 16 bases remaining between them. The CDR3 is made up of 15 amino acids. Germline values: CDR1 SEHNR, CDR2 FQNEAQ (reference sequence). Baseline was the first blood sampling point, followed by cycle 4 day 1 and cycle 7 day 1. These data belong to a study of OX40 agonist ivuxolimab in advanced cancers. Looking at the study overall: The patients got ivuxolimab, which is an agonistic anti-OX40 (CD134) antibody. The group had a mean age of 60 years, ranged from roughly 23 to 90, and was around 82% male. Study results and limitations: The mean number of expanded clones was higher in CD8+ T cells than in CD4+.

Sequencing was performed with immunoSEQ multiplex PCR; in TCRdb, only in-frame clones are kept and a portion is missing. The sample holds about 68,000 clones, over 65% seen once. This TCR derives from an adult with an advanced solid tumor such as melanoma, head and neck, liver or kidney cancer. This material consisted of CD4+ or CD8+ T cells sorted from blood, taken in a trial of the OX40 agonist ivuxolimab. The chain links TRBV7-9 to TRBJ1-5; possible D gene TRBD1, 5 bases. The CDR3 sequence is CASSLGTGTAGPQHF. The CDR3, as DNA: TGTGCCAGCAGCTTAGGCACAGGCACCGCGGGGCCCCAGCATTTT.